The 3 T cell receptor beta chains reported below all come from one sample, sequenced in a study of Tregs in tolerant kidney transplant recipients. Recipients received nonmyeloablative bone marrow transplants from related graft donors, with transient mixed chimerism. Produced via immunoSEQ multiplex PCR; TCRdb's table is partial and in-frame only. This repertoire includes about 11,000 clones. This material consisted of CD8+ T cells from blood (PBMCs), taken 24 months after the transplant. Receptors originate from a human patient who received a combined kidney and bone marrow transplant. Among the T cells, some may be from the graft donor.

About this clone itself: The read terminates 3 residues before the CDR3 end, so the remaining end is supplied by the germline J gene. This chain uses TRBV20-1 with TRBJ2-7; 9 nucleotides match TRBD1. Germline assignment: CDR1 DFQATT and CDR2 SNEGSKA (reference sequence). The CDR3 covers 14 residues. After removal of 0 bases from V and 4 bases from J, the junction contained 4 bases not matched to a gene. CDR3: CSAREPGQGYEQYF. The sequenced CDR3 bases are TGCAGTGCTAGAGAGCCGGGACAGGGATACGAG.

The CDR3 reads CASGLGVHTGELFF. Partial CDR3 DNA: TGTGCCAGCGGACTAGGCGTGCACACCGGGGAG. The chain links TRBV7-9 to TRBJ2-2, with TRBD2 identical over 7 bases. The read ends 3 residues early relative to the CDR3; the germline J gene fills the gap. J was trimmed by 3 bases and V by 8 bases; bases with no gene match: 6. This CDR3 spans 14 amino acids. Germline values: CDR1 SEHNR, CDR2 FQNEAQ (reference sequence). The complete variable domain, with remaining parts taken from reference TRBV7-9 and TRBJ2-2, reads DTGVSQNPRHKITKRGQNVTFRCDPISEHNRLYWYRQTLGQGPEFLTYFQNEAQLEKSRLLSDRFSAERPKGSFSTLEIQRTEQGDSAMYLCASGLGVHTGELFFGEGSRLTVL.

Concerning this clone: The read gets to within 3 residues of the CDR3 end, and the germline J gene fills in the rest. This sequence joins TRBV4-1 and TRBJ2-1, with 10 bases fitting TRBD2. Germline CDR1 reads MGHRA; CDR2 reads YSYEKL. Trimming at V came to 1 base and at J to 2 bases, leaving 2 bases not matched to a gene. The CDR3 contains 16 residues. CDR3 bases read: TGCGCCAGCAGCCAAGGAACTAGCGGGACCTACAATGAG. This encodes CASSQGTSGTYNE. The full CDR3 reads CASSQGTSGTYNEQFF.